This TCR beta chain was sequenced in a study of blood T cell repertoires in COVID-19. TCRdb keeps only in-frame clones here, not all; method: immunoSEQ multiplex PCR. The top ten clones hold less than 20% of a sample with roughly 200,000 clones, roughly 84% of them seen once. With 4 bases removed from V and 4 bases from J, the gap between germline ends came to 14 bases. The CDR3 contains 15 residues. CDR1 SGDLS and CDR2 YYNGEE come from the germline V gene. The receptor's source is a human donor in a cohort sampled during active COVID-19. Sequenced material: peripheral blood. The chain employs TRBV9 and TRBJ2-2, with TRBD2 as a possible D gene (5 bases). CDR3 DNA: TGTGCCAGCAGCACCCGGGAAGGGAGCACCGGGGAGCTGTTTTTT. Translated, it gives CASSTREGSTGELFF.